Below are 27 T cell receptor beta chains sequenced from a single sample in a study of spatial heterogeneity in lung cancer. Time point defined: sample taken at primary tumor resection. The sequenced material consisted of unsorted whole RNA from tumor, nontumor lung or frozen PBMC. TCRdb processed the 5' RACE reads anew with MiXCR; each CDR3 protein has one entry. Among almost 3,000 distinct CDR3 sequences listed, approximately 12% were seen once. Sample: normal lung tissue next to the tumor, taken at surgery. These receptors came from a male donor with early-stage non-small cell lung cancer.

This clonotype is categorized as medium-sized. Here the CDR3 DNA reads TGTGCCAGCAGCTCCCTGGACTCCCCTCACGAGCAGTACTTC. Protein product: CASSSLDSPHEQYF. The rearrangement uses TRBV7-9 and TRBJ2-7; possible D gene TRBD2, 5 bases. Germline CDR1 SEHNR, CDR2 FQNEAQ (reference sequence). The CDR3 has 14 amino acids. Trimming took 4 bases from V and 5 from J, leaving 15 bases between them.

Judged by abundance, this clonotype is medium-sized (0.01 to 0.1%). J is TRBJ1-4 and V is TRBV18; D is undetermined. This CDR3 has 13 residues. Trimming removed 3 bases from V and 7 bases from J, with 9 bases in between. Germline CDR1 and CDR2: KGHSH and LQKENI. The CDR3 DNA reads TGTGCCAGCTCACCTCCAGCGTCTGAAAAACTGTTTTTT. Translated, it gives CASSPPASEKLFF. Full variable domain (outside the CDR3, taken from reference TRBV18 and TRBJ1-4): NAGVMQNPRHLVRRRGQEARLRCSPMKGHSHVYWYRQLPEEGLKFMVYLQKENIIDESGMPKERFSAEFPKEGPSILRIQQVVRGDSAAYFCASSPPASEKLFFGSGTQLSVL.

This clonotype is judged medium-sized. J is TRBJ2-1 and V is TRBV20-1; 9 bases map to TRBD2. Germline loops: CDR1 DFQATT, CDR2 SNEGSKA (reference sequence). The CDR3 is made up of 17 amino acids. V was pared by 1 base and J by 7 bases, with 14 bases of the junction left unmatched. The CDR3 bases are TGCAGTGCTAGAGGGGACGGCGGGAGGGCCGGTAGGAATGAGCAGTTCTTC. This encodes CSARGDGGRAGRNEQFF.

This clonotype is medium-sized by share. The chain joins TRBV30 to TRBJ2-7; D not resolved. V lost 2 bases and J 4 bases, leaving 12 bases between the germline ends. The CDR3 covers 13 residues. Germline V gene sequence: CDR1 GTSNPN, CDR2 SVGIG (reference sequence). The CDR3 loop reads CAWSPGAVYEQYF. The CDR3 DNA sequence: TGTGCCTGGAGTCCGGGTGCAGTTTACGAGCAGTACTTC.

Many counts were recorded for this clonotype. The V and J genes are TRBV7-6 and TRBJ2-7; tentatively, D is TRBD1 or TRBD2 (5 bases each). CDR1 is SGHVS and CDR2 is FNYEAQ in the germline V gene. V was shortened by 5 bases and J by 4 bases, with 15 bases between the two germline ends. The CDR3 runs to 14 residues. The CDR3 spells CASSLDSGPYEQYF. The DNA for the CDR3 is TGTGCCAGCAGCCTGGATTCGGGGCCATACGAGCAGTACTTC.

This clonotype was recorded at least ten times. CDR3 amino acids: CASSFVGRDVSYTF. For the CDR3, the DNA is TGTGCCAGCAGCTTTGTCGGCAGGGATGTGAGCTACACCTTC. This chain uses TRBV5-5 with TRBJ1-2, with a tentative D call TRBD1 (5 bases). Trimming stripped 2 bases from V and 9 bases from J, with 17 bases between. This CDR3 spans 14 amino acids. The V gene's germline CDR1 is SGHKS and CDR2 YYEKEE (reference sequence).

At least ten counts were recorded for this clonotype. This chain uses TRBV6-5 with TRBJ1-2; D unresolved. Germline V CDR1 and CDR2: MNHEY, SVGAGI. V lost 5 bases, J lost 5 bases, and 12 bases lay in between. This CDR3 region has 13 residues. CDR3 residues: CASSAAGSYGYTF. As DNA, the CDR3 is TGTGCCAGCAGTGCGGCGGGTTCATATGGCTACACCTTC.

This clonotype was recorded a few times. This sequence joins TRBV29-1 and TRBJ2-1; a weak D match, TRBD2 (7 bases). V lost 3 bases and J lost 8, with 20 bases in between. Germline V gene sequence: CDR1 SQVTM, CDR2 ANQGSEA. The CDR3 runs to 15 residues. The CDR3 loop is CSVEGAGGGPHEQFF. CDR3 bases: TGCAGCGTTGAGGGGGCTGGGGGAGGGCCACATGAGCAGTTCTTC.

By sample fraction, this clonotype is medium-sized (0.01 to 0.1%). The V call is TRBV7-9, the J call TRBJ2-1; the match to TRBD2 covers 10 bases. After removal of 4 bases from V and 9 bases from J, the junction contained 15 bases not matched to a gene. This CDR3 has 17 residues. Germline V gene lookup returns CDR1 SEHNR and CDR2 FQNEAQ (reference sequence). The CDR3 loop is CASSSPGLASHLSEQFF. CDR3 coding DNA: TGTGCCAGCAGCTCCCCGGGACTAGCGAGCCATCTGAGTGAGCAGTTCTTC.

This clonotype rates as medium-sized. The CDR3 sequence is CASSYFLPGKGTEAFF. The CDR3 DNA is TGTGCCAGCAGTTACTTTTTGCCGGGAAAGGGCACTGAAGCTTTCTTT. The rearrangement uses TRBV6-6 and TRBJ1-1; D unclear. Between the trimmed V and J ends, which lost 1 base and 4 bases, there was a span of 16 bases. Germline V lookup: CDR1 MNHNY, CDR2 SVGAGI (reference sequence). CDR3 length: 16 amino acids.

The rearrangement links TRBV29-1 to TRBJ2-7, with D maybe TRBD1 (5 bases). Germline V gene data show CDR1 as SQVTM and CDR2 as ANQGSEA. Deletions cut 6 bases from V and 2 bases from J, with 14 bases between. The CDR3 length is 13 residues. The DNA for the CDR3 is TGCAGCGTGGCGGACACTCGCCCCTACGAGCAGTACTTC. Translation: CSVADTRPYEQYF.

This clonotype came up many times. CDR3 coding DNA: TGTGCCAGCAGTTTAGGGAGGGATCCAACCGGGGAGCTGTTTTTT. Translating gives CASSLGRDPTGELFF. The chain recombines TRBV28 with TRBJ2-2; 7 bases map to TRBD2. The CDR3 runs to 15 residues. The trim removed 2 bases at V and 5 bases at J, leaving 5 bases unmatched. Germline values: CDR1 MDHEN, CDR2 SYDVKM.

This clonotype ranks as medium-sized. The CDR3: CASSLWQRNTGELFF. The CDR3 region has the DNA TGTGCCAGCAGCTTATGGCAGAGAAACACCGGGGAGCTGTTTTTT. V gene TRBV11-2 combines with J gene TRBJ2-2; D remains unclear. The CDR3 sequence is 15 residues long. V shed 2 bases and J shed 2 bases, with 9 bases lying between them. CDR1 is SGHAT, CDR2 FQNNGV, per germline.

This clonotype counts as medium-sized. The chain combines TRBV30 with TRBJ1-1, with D uncertain. The CDR3 extends over 12 amino acids. The V and J ends lost 4 bases and 1 base respectively, with 7 bases between them. Germline CDR1 and CDR2: GTSNPN and SVGIG (reference sequence). The DNA for the CDR3 is TGTGCCTGGACAACGGGGAACACTGAAGCTTTCTTT. It is translated as CAWTTGNTEAFF.

This clonotype was counted many times. The rearrangement links TRBV10-3 to TRBJ1-2, with a possible D match to TRBD1 (5 bases). Trimming took off 3 bases at V and 8 bases at J, with 19 bases between the two ends. This CDR3 is 15 amino acids long. Germline lookup yields CDR1 ENHRY and CDR2 SYGVKD. The CDR3 DNA reads as TGTGCCATCAGTGACGGGGCAGCGCATCTTGGAGGCTACACCTTC. This encodes CAISDGAAHLGGYTF.

By sample share, this clonotype is medium-sized. The V call is TRBV20-1, the J call TRBJ2-2; D tentatively fits TRBD1 or TRBD2 (5 bases each). This CDR3 is built from 16 residues. V shed 5 bases and J shed 3 bases, with 19 bases lying between them. The germline CDR1 and CDR2 sequences are DFQATT and SNEGSKA (reference sequence). The CDR3 bases are TGCAGTGCTGGTATAGAGGGGATTTCGGACACCGGGGAGCTGTTTTTT. Translating it yields CSAGIEGISDTGELFF.

This clonotype was observed many times. The genes are TRBV20-1 and TRBJ2-3; D is unclear. The CDR3 spans 11 residues. The V and J ends lost 7 bases and 6 bases respectively, with 11 bases between them. Germline CDR1 DFQATT, CDR2 SNEGSKA (reference sequence). The CDR3 is CSGDTEDTQYF. DNA of the CDR3: TGCAGTGGTGATACGGAGGATACGCAGTATTTT.

This clonotype is judged medium-sized (0.01 to 0.1%). This chain joins TRBV4-1 and TRBJ2-2; TRBD1 or TRBD2 may be the D gene (5 bases each). The CDR3 covers 17 residues. Between the trimmed V and J ends, which lost 4 bases and 2 bases, there was a span of 17 bases. The germline gives CDR1 MGHRA, CDR2 YSYEKL. CDR3 sequence reads: CASSRDLLGANTGELFF. Here the CDR3 DNA reads TGCGCCAGCAGCCGAGACTTACTCGGGGCAAACACCGGGGAGCTGTTTTTT.

This clonotype was observed many times. V usage is TRBV7-6 and J usage is TRBJ1-4, with D maybe TRBD1 (6 bases). The germline V gene encodes CDR1 SGHVS and CDR2 FNYEAQ. There are 16 residues in the CDR3. The V gene lost 1 base and the J gene lost 2 bases, with 11 bases spanning the gap. CDR3 sequence reads: CASSLGTGLTNEKLFF. In nucleotides, the CDR3 is TGTGCCAGCAGCTTAGGTACAGGGCTCACTAATGAAAAACTGTTTTTT.

Judged by abundance, this clonotype is medium-sized. V and J are TRBV20-1 and TRBJ2-7; 9 bases are shared with TRBD2. V trimming: 1 base; J trimming: 0 bases; junction bases outside the gene matches: 1. The CDR3 totals 14 residues. Germline CDR1 reads DFQATT; CDR2 reads SNEGSKA (reference sequence). The CDR3 sequence is CSARVAGVSYEQYF. For the CDR3, the DNA is TGCAGTGCTAGAGTAGCGGGGGTCTCCTACGAGCAGTACTTC.

This clonotype was seen ten or more times. The chain carries TRBV6-2 or TRBV6-3 and TRBJ2-5; possibly TRBD1 for D (6 bases). This CDR3 has 13 amino acids. CDR1 MNHEY and CDR2 SVGEGT come from the germline V gene. Trimming took 6 bases from V and 1 from J, leaving 9 bases between them. The chain's CDR3 is CASRGHGQETQYF. The DNA of the CDR3 is TGTGCCAGCAGGGGACATGGCCAAGAGACCCAGTACTTC.

Relative to its sample, this clonotype is medium-sized. The chain links TRBV5-1 to TRBJ2-2; D remains unclear. V lost 0 bases to trimming and J lost 2 bases, with 5 bases between them. The germline V gene has CDR1 SGHRS and CDR2 YFSETQ. The CDR3 length is 14 residues. CDR3 DNA sequence: TGCGCCAGCAGCTTGGAGGGAAACACCGGGGAGCTGTTTTTT. It codes for CASSLEGNTGELFF.

This clonotype appeared many times. This rearrangement joins TRBV6-5 to TRBJ2-7; 13 bases agree with TRBD2. CDR3 length: 18 residues. The ends lost 2 bases at V and 2 bases at J; junction bases unmatched: 9. Germline-derived CDR1 and CDR2 are MNHEY and SVGAGI. CDR3: CASSYKGTSGNPPYEQYF. The CDR3 DNA reads TGTGCCAGCAGTTACAAGGGGACTAGCGGGAACCCTCCCTACGAGCAGTACTTC.

This clonotype was seen ten or more times. The V call is TRBV19, the J call TRBJ2-7, with unresolved D. The V and J ends lost 7 bases and 2 bases respectively, with 15 bases between them. This CDR3 contains 14 residues. Germline CDR1 is LNHDA and CDR2 is SQIVND (reference sequence). CDR3 region: CASKEAIQTYEQYF. CDR3 bases: TGTGCCAGTAAGGAAGCGATCCAAACCTACGAGCAGTACTTC.

Judged by abundance, this clonotype is medium-sized. This chain uses TRBV11-2 with TRBJ2-3; TRBD1 is a possible D gene (6 bases). The CDR3 covers 13 residues. Trimming took 8 bases from V and 6 from J, leaving 15 bases between them. Germline V gene sequence: CDR1 SGHAT, CDR2 FQNNGV. The CDR3 DNA is TGTGCCAGCTCCGGACAGCTAGGGGATACGCAGTATTTT. This translates into CASSGQLGDTQYF.

This clonotype is medium-sized within its sample. J is TRBJ2-1 and V is TRBV4-3; the match to TRBD2 covers 12 bases. The CDR3 covers 15 residues. CDR1 is LGHNA, CDR2 YSLEER, per germline. V lost 2 bases and J lost 9; bases outside the gene matches: 5. The CDR3 sequence is CASSQTSGRLSEQFF. CDR3 nucleotide sequence: TGCGCCAGCAGCCAAACTAGCGGGAGGCTAAGTGAGCAGTTCTTC.

This clonotype came up many times. The V call is TRBV3-1, the J call TRBJ2-1, with a possible D match to TRBD2 (6 bases). The CDR3 consists of 18 residues. With 0 bases removed from V and 0 bases from J, the gap between germline ends came to 15 bases. Germline-derived CDR1 and CDR2 are LGHDT and YNNKEL (reference sequence). CDR3 nucleotide sequence: TGTGCCAGCAGCCAAGATCCCGGGGGATGGGACTCCTACAATGAGCAGTTCTTC. This encodes CASSQDPGGWDSYNEQFF.